Shown below are 6 T cell receptor beta chains from a single sample sequenced in a study of blood T cells in healthy people across ages. Combining a sample-barcoded 5' primer with a J-beta primer mix, a second PCR ran for roughly 7 to 12 cycles. Using its own MiXCR run on the 5' RACE reads, TCRdb lists one record per CDR3 protein. The table shows around 1.5 million distinct CDR3 sequences, with around 59% occurring only once. The material sequenced was blood. Source of these receptors: a man aged 18 to 35 in good health.

This clonotype was recorded a few times. This chain connects TRBV29-1 to TRBJ2-7; no firm D call. With 0 bases removed from V and 2 bases from J, the gap between germline ends came to 11 bases. Germline CDR1 reads SQVTM; CDR2 reads ANQGSEA. CDR3 length: 14 residues. CDR3 sequence reads: CSVEELAATYEQYF. CDR3 nucleotide sequence: TGCAGCGTTGAAGAATTGGCAGCTACCTACGAGCAGTACTTC.

Details on this clonotype: Being one base from a much bigger clone, this may be a read error. V gene TRBV4-3 combines with J gene TRBJ2-5; perhaps TRBD2 as D (6 bases). Germline V gene lookup returns CDR1 LGHNA and CDR2 YSLEER. The CDR3 extends over 13 amino acids. V lost 5 bases to trimming and J lost 9 bases, with 16 bases between them. CDR3 sequence: CASSRPLGEAQYF. The DNA of the CDR3 is TGCGCCAGCAGCAGGCCACTAGGGGAGGCCCAGTACTTC.

The chain recombines TRBV12-3 or TRBV12-4 with TRBJ2-2; TRBD1 might be the D (6 bases). CDR3 length: 16 amino acids. The V end was cut by 3 bases, the J end by 2 bases, with 13 bases between. CDR3 in DNA: TGTGCCAGCAGTTTTGGGTCCAGGGGAAACACCGGGGAGCTGTTTTTT. Amino acid sequence: CASSFGSRGNTGELFF.

CDR3 DNA sequence: TGCGCCAGCAGTCTCACCGGGGGGGCGAATGAGCAGTTCTTC. Residues: CASSLTGGANEQFF. The gene calls are TRBV5-1 and TRBJ2-1; 8 bases match TRBD2. Germline V gene sequence: CDR1 SGHRS, CDR2 YFSETQ. The V segment lost 5 bases and the J segment 7 bases; nucleotides outside the gene matches: 8. The CDR3 totals 14 residues.

The rearrangement joins TRBV27 to TRBJ2-7; D perhaps matches TRBD2 (5 bases). Trimming removed 6 bases from V and 5 bases from J, with 5 bases in between. Per germline, CDR1 MNHEY and CDR2 SMNVEV (reference sequence). The CDR3 contains 10 residues. The CDR3 loop reads CASRGDEQYF. CDR3 nucleotide sequence: TGTGCCAGCAGGGGAGACGAGCAGTACTTC.

This clonotype came up a few times. This rearrangement joins TRBV25-1 to TRBJ2-5, with TRBD2 as a possible D gene (5 bases). CDR1 and CDR2 (germline): MGHDK, SYGVNS. Trimming took off 4 bases at V and 5 bases at J, with 14 bases between the two ends. This CDR3 is 14 amino acids long. As DNA, the CDR3 is TGTGCCAGCAGTGTAAGAGAGGGAAGTGAGACCCAGTACTTC. Translation: CASSVREGSETQYF.